The 19 T cell receptor beta chains below come from one sample, sequenced in a study of T cell responses to AZD1222 COVID-19 vaccine. Assay used: immunoSEQ multiplex PCR; TCRdb lists only in-frame clones, some missing. The table lists 100,000 to 150,000 clones, 94% of them singletons, with under 7.5% in the top ten. The source was peripheral blood, collected on day 0 of AZD1222 vaccination. These TCRs come from an adult in good health.

This clone appeared a few times. The chain combines TRBV6-5 with TRBJ2-1; 7 positions agree with TRBD1. The CDR3 runs to 15 residues. From germline, CDR1 is MNHEY and CDR2 SVGAGI. Losses at the gene ends were 1 base for V and 6 bases for J; bases not matched to a gene: 6. This CDR3 reads CASSYWGQTPNEQFF. The CDR3 DNA follows: TGTGCCAGCAGTTACTGGGGACAGACTCCCAATGAGCAGTTCTTC.

CDR3 protein: CAWNGGGLNEQFF. For the CDR3, the DNA is TGTGCCTGGAATGGCGGAGGTCTCAATGAGCAGTTCTTC. J is TRBJ2-1 and V is TRBV30; possible D gene TRBD2, 5 bases. The CDR3 length is 13 residues. CDR1 is GTSNPN, CDR2 SVGIG, per germline (reference sequence). V lost 4 bases and J 6 bases, leaving 13 bases between the germline ends.

This chain connects TRBV20-1 to TRBJ1-6; TRBD1 matches 7 bases. Per the germline V gene, CDR1 is DFQATT and CDR2 is SNEGSKA (reference sequence). V lost 4 bases and J lost 16; bases outside the gene matches: 7. This CDR3 spans 11 amino acids. The DNA for the CDR3 is TGCAGTGCTACCGACAGGGAGACGCTCCACTTT. Translation gives CSATDRETLHF.

V is TRBV30 and J is TRBJ1-3; 7 bases match TRBD1. The germline V gene has CDR1 GTSNPN and CDR2 SVGIG (reference sequence). The CDR3 runs to 16 residues. V was pared by 4 bases and J by 0 bases, with 9 bases of the junction left unmatched. The CDR3 sequence: CAWTRPGQSSGNTIYF. The CDR3 nucleotides read TGTGCCTGGACCCGTCCGGGACAGAGCTCTGGAAACACCATATATTTT.

This clone was observed a few times. The chain combines TRBV7-2 with TRBJ2-1; maybe TRBD2 (5 bases). This CDR3 region has 15 residues. Germline CDR1 is SGHTA and CDR2 is FQGNSA. V was pared by 6 bases and J by 3 bases, with 15 bases between. This chain's CDR3 is CASRFLGNGYNEQFF. The CDR3 nucleotides read TGTGCCAGCAGATTCCTCGGGAATGGCTACAATGAGCAGTTCTTC.

DNA for the CDR3: TGTGCCAGCAGCTTAAAGCGGGGTGGCACCGGGGAGCTGTTTTTT. Its protein product is CASSLKRGGTGELFF. This chain links TRBV7-2 with TRBJ2-2; TRBD2 agrees at 7 bases. The CDR3 runs to 15 residues. Trimming removed 2 bases from V and 4 bases from J; junction bases left unmatched: 4. The germline V gene has CDR1 SGHTA and CDR2 FQGNSA.

V gene TRBV9 combines with J gene TRBJ2-2; D perhaps matches TRBD2 (6 bases). The V end lost 4 bases, the J end lost 3 bases, and 16 bases lay between the germline ends. CDR1 SGDLS and CDR2 YYNGEE come from the germline V gene. This CDR3 comprises 16 residues. Here the CDR3 DNA reads TGTGCCAGCAGCCACCCCGGGAGAGGGGACACCGGGGAGCTGTTTTTT. Residues: CASSHPGRGDTGELFF.

The chain uses TRBV5-1 and TRBJ2-3; 10 bases are a match to TRBD2. V was pared by 5 bases and J by 2 bases, with 11 bases of the junction left unmatched. The CDR3 is 17 residues long. The germline CDR1 and CDR2 sequences are SGHRS and YFSETQ. DNA for the CDR3: TGCGCCAGCAGGCTCGACATAGCGGGAGGCTTCACAGATACGCAGTATTTT. Protein sequence: CASRLDIAGGFTDTQYF.

This chain joins TRBV5-1 and TRBJ1-2, with TRBD1 as a possible D gene (6 bases). This CDR3 contains 12 residues. V shed 4 bases and J shed 8 bases, with 12 bases lying between them. CDR1 and CDR2 from the germline V gene are SGHRS and YFSETQ. CDR3 sequence reads: CASSPRDMGYTF. DNA of the CDR3: TGCGCCAGCAGCCCTCGGGACATGGGCTACACCTTC.

Only one count was recorded for this clone. This chain joins TRBV19 and TRBJ1-6; D is unclear. This CDR3 is 14 amino acids long. The germline CDR1 and CDR2 sequences are LNHDA and SQIVND (reference sequence). The germline V and J ends were trimmed by 7 bases and 0 bases, with 7 bases remaining between them. The CDR3 loop is CASTRSSYNSPLHF. The CDR3 region has the DNA TGTGCCAGTACGCGGAGCTCCTATAATTCACCCCTCCACTTT.

The chain couples TRBV6-1 to TRBJ2-1; D gene ambiguous. Germline values: CDR1 MNHNS, CDR2 SASEGT. V was pared by 3 bases and J by 10 bases, with 10 bases between. The CDR3 runs to 12 residues. CDR3 protein: CASSDRMGEQFF. The CDR3 DNA is TGTGCCAGCAGTGATAGGATGGGGGAGCAGTTCTTC.

The CDR3 DNA sequence: TGTGCCTGGAGTCCGCTAGCGGGCCGCACAGATACGCAGTATTTT. Protein sequence: CAWSPLAGRTDTQYF. The J gene is TRBJ2-3, the V gene TRBV30, with 8 bases that match TRBD2. J was trimmed by 1 base and V by 2 bases; bases with no gene match: 5. This CDR3 has 15 residues. The germline V gene encodes CDR1 GTSNPN and CDR2 SVGIG (reference sequence).

The chain carries TRBV4-1 and TRBJ1-2, with D perhaps TRBD1 (5 bases). The V gene's germline CDR1 is MGHRA and CDR2 YSYEKL. The CDR3 runs to 14 residues. Between the trimmed V and J ends, which lost 1 base and 5 bases, there was a span of 11 bases. CDR3 in DNA: TGCGCCAGCAGCCAAGTAAGAGGGGAATATGGCTACACCTTC. Translating gives CASSQVRGEYGYTF.

V and J are TRBV19 and TRBJ1-5; D is ambiguous. CDR1 and CDR2 from the germline V gene are LNHDA and SQIVND (reference sequence). Trimming cost V 2 bases and J 0 bases, with 5 bases left between them. This CDR3 contains 14 residues. In nucleotides, the CDR3 is TGTGCCAGTAGTATATCTGATAGCAATCAGCCCCAGCATTTT. It codes for CASSISDSNQPQHF.

V usage is TRBV7-9 and J usage is TRBJ1-2, with TRBD1 matching over 7 bases. The ends lost 5 bases at V and 4 bases at J; junction bases unmatched: 4. CDR3 length: 13 amino acids. Germline lookup yields CDR1 SEHNR and CDR2 FQNEAQ (reference sequence). For the CDR3, the DNA is TGTGCCAGCAGCCCTAGGGACAGCTATGGCTACACCTTC. Its translation: CASSPRDSYGYTF.

The chain carries TRBV4-2 and TRBJ1-1; D possibly corresponds to TRBD1 (5 bases). CDR3 length equals 13 residues. Germline CDR1 and CDR2: LGHNA and YNFKEQ. The V gene lost 4 bases and the J gene lost 7 bases, with 13 bases spanning the gap. CDR3 coding DNA: TGTGCCAGCAGCCCCAATACAGGTGGTGAAGCTTTCTTT. As protein: CASSPNTGGEAFF.

DNA for the CDR3: TGTGCCACCAGCAGAAGCAACCTACCTGAAAAACTGTTTTTT. Protein product: CATSRSNLPEKLFF. V and J are TRBV15 and TRBJ1-4; D gene ambiguous. Germline-derived CDR1 and CDR2 are LNHNV and YYDKDF (reference sequence). The CDR3 extends over 14 amino acids. Deletions cut 2 bases from V and 7 bases from J, with 11 bases between.

The V call is TRBV6-5, the J call TRBJ2-7, with D hard to call. Germline loops: CDR1 MNHEY, CDR2 SVGAGI. CDR3 length: 13 amino acids. The V end lost 6 bases, the J end lost 2 bases, and 11 bases lay between the germline ends. The CDR3 region has the DNA TGTGCCAGCAGGTTGAGCGAACCCTACGAGCAGTACTTC. Its translation: CASRLSEPYEQYF.

The rearrangement links TRBV15 to TRBJ1-6; tentative D call: TRBD1 (5 bases). The CDR3 sequence is 13 residues long. Germline values: CDR1 LNHNV, CDR2 YYDKDF (reference sequence). Deletions cut 4 bases from V and 8 bases from J, with 9 bases between. The CDR3 sequence is CATSITGDSPLHF. The CDR3 DNA reads TGTGCCACCAGCATAACGGGGGATTCACCCCTCCACTTT.